This TCR beta chain is drawn from a study of shared clonotypes between healthy human individuals. Notes on the study in general: Investigators expected sequencing depth to affect clonotype sharing among donors. Between several donors, naive CD4 clonotypes were shared at a level of around 4.8%.

Original handling: Junction-only immunoSEQ data arrived without quality scores, meaning filtering differed. Clones were sequenced by immunoSEQ multiplex PCR, and TCRdb holds only the in-frame ones, with some missing. The D gene and trimming were derived from the DNA, and the V and J assignments and clone size from that table. The data hold 2 million or so clones, with roughly 94% observed a single time. V dropped 7 bases and J dropped 1 base, with 13 bases sitting between them. The CDR3 loop spans 14 amino acids. Looked up from germline, CDR1 is SEHNR and CDR2 is FQNEAQ (reference sequence). Remarks on this clone: As yet, its antigen is unknown.

Terminally differentiated effector memory CD45RA+ cells were excluded by CCR7 positive selection of CD45RO-negative cells. V gene TRBV7-9 combines with J gene TRBJ1-1; D remains ambiguous. Sequencing used naive CD8+ T cells sorted from blood. The clonotype was recovered from a man aged 18 to 29 in good health. CDR3 DNA: TGTGCCAGCACCTCCCAAGGAGAGAACACTGAAGCTTTCTTT. This translates into CASTSQGENTEAFF.